This T cell receptor beta chain is from a study of regulatory T cells in long-lasting Graves disease. Background on the study: Patients with persistent Graves' disease had over 5 years of antithyroid drugs and persistent TSH receptor antibodies.

This clonotype has ten or more counts. Antigen: not known. Noted time point: persistent/refractory GD, antithyroid drugs over 5 years with positive TRAb. Preparation of the TCR library used RNA extracted from PBMCs. Clinicians diagnosed Graves' disease using American Thyroid Association guidelines. The authors built TCR beta libraries using iRepertoire HTBI primers and Arm-PCR of CDR3 regions. MiXCR, applied by TCRdb to the multiplex PCR reads, yields one record per CDR3 protein. Here the sample spans roughly 490,000 distinct CDR3 sequences, around a fifth being singletons. The study, taken as a whole, reports: Persistent Graves' patients had lower TCR diversity than newly diagnosed ones. TRBV28, TRBJ1-2 and TRBJ2-5 were segments that persistent disease favored.

Germline values: CDR1 MDHEN, CDR2 SYDVKM. The CDR3 spans 18 residues. V shed 3 bases and J shed 0 bases, with 20 bases lying between them. The chain joins TRBV28 to TRBJ1-1; perhaps TRBD1 as D (5 bases). This material consisted of peripheral blood mononuclear cells (PBMCs), taken when the disease was refractory, from a patient treated with antithyroid drugs. The TCR originated in a female donor with Graves disease. CDR3 nucleotides: TGTGCCAGCAGTTTTTCTTATAGGGGCAGACCCATGAACACTGAAGCTTTCTTT. Translation gives CASSFSYRGRPMNTEAFF.